A selection of T cell receptor beta chains follows, all from one sample in a study of T cell responses to AZD1222 COVID-19 vaccine. TCRdb's copy holds only in-frame clones and misses some; the assay was immunoSEQ multiplex PCR. The sample consists of some 190,000 clones, less than 95% of them appearing once. The sequenced sample was peripheral blood, obtained 28 days after the second dose of the MenACWY control vaccine. The receptor source for this set is an adult who received the MenACWY meningococcal vaccine as a control. Each CDR3 is given with its conserved first and last residue. D genes are given only for firm matches. Clone size is given for some rows only: seen once, a few or many times, or a class if the clone is expanded.

J gene: TRBJ1-2
D gene: .
clone size: .
V gene: TRBV27
CDR3 protein: CASSSPGYGYTF
CDR3 DNA: TGTGCCAGCAGTTCTCCAGGGTATGGCTACACCTTC

J gene: TRBJ2-3
D gene: .
clone size: .
V gene: TRBV7-9
CDR3 protein: CASSSTGDTQYF
CDR3 DNA: TGTGCCAGCAGCTCGACTGGGGATACGCAGTATTTT

J gene: TRBJ2-3
D gene: TRBD2
clone size: .
V gene: TRBV10-2
CDR3 protein: CASRPQLAGGTDTQYF
CDR3 DNA: TGCGCCAGCAGGCCTCAACTAGCGGGAGGTACAGATACGCAGTATTTT

J gene: TRBJ1-1
D gene: .
clone size: once
V gene: TRBV9
CDR3 protein: CASSEGGETEAFF
CDR3 DNA: TGTGCCAGCAGCGAGGGGGGAGAGACTGAAGCTTTCTTT

J gene: TRBJ1-1
D gene: .
clone size: .
V gene: TRBV10-3
CDR3 protein: CAISDEEAMNTEAFF
CDR3 DNA: TGTGCCATCAGTGATGAGGAAGCCATGAACACTGAAGCTTTCTTT

J gene: TRBJ2-1
D gene: .
clone size: .
V gene: TRBV7-9
CDR3 protein: CASSLGQDFF
CDR3 DNA: TGTGCCAGCAGCTTAGGGCAGGACTTCTTC

J gene: TRBJ1-5
D gene: .
clone size: .
V gene: TRBV6-2/TRBV6-3
CDR3 protein: CASSYSDGQPQHF
CDR3 DNA: TGTGCCAGCAGTTACTCGGACGGGCAGCCCCAGCATTTT

J gene: TRBJ2-1
D gene: .
clone size: .
V gene: TRBV9
CDR3 protein: CASSVVNNEQFF
CDR3 DNA: TGTGCCAGCAGCGTAGTGAACAATGAGCAGTTCTTC

J gene: TRBJ2-2
D gene: .
clone size: .
V gene: TRBV27
CDR3 protein: CASTRTNTGELFF
CDR3 DNA: TGTGCCAGCACCCGGACTAACACCGGGGAGCTGTTTTTT

J gene: TRBJ1-1
D gene: .
clone size: .
V gene: TRBV7-8
CDR3 protein: CASRKTDNTPEAFF
CDR3 DNA: TGTGCCAGCAGGAAGACAGATAATACTCCTGAAGCTTTCTTT

J gene: TRBJ2-3
D gene: TRBD2
clone size: .
V gene: TRBV9
CDR3 protein: CASSPASGYTDTQYF
CDR3 DNA: TGTGCCAGCAGCCCGGCTAGCGGGTACACAGATACGCAGTATTTT

J gene: TRBJ2-1
D gene: .
clone size: .
V gene: TRBV5-1
CDR3 protein: CASSDSTYNEQFF
CDR3 DNA: TGCGCCAGCAGTGACTCGACCTACAATGAGCAGTTCTTC

J gene: TRBJ1-1
D gene: .
clone size: .
V gene: TRBV5-1
CDR3 protein: CASSLALMTEAFF
CDR3 DNA: TGCGCCAGCAGCTTGGCCTTAATGACTGAAGCTTTCTTT

J gene: TRBJ2-7
D gene: TRBD1
clone size: .
V gene: TRBV28
CDR3 protein: CASRGQGSTDEQYF
CDR3 DNA: TGTGCCAGCCGAGGACAGGGCTCCACTGACGAGCAGTACTTC

J gene: TRBJ2-7
D gene: .
clone size: .
V gene: TRBV28
CDR3 protein: CASSLASQGKGAYEQYF
CDR3 DNA: TGTGCCAGCAGTCTCGCGTCCCAGGGGAAGGGGGCCTACGAGCAGTACTTC

J gene: TRBJ1-5
D gene: .
clone size: .
V gene: TRBV28
CDR3 protein: CASRGGGGNQPQHF
CDR3 DNA: TGTGCCAGTAGAGGGGGAGGGGGCAATCAGCCCCAGCATTTT

J gene: TRBJ1-5
D gene: .
clone size: .
V gene: TRBV6-2/TRBV6-3
CDR3 protein: CASSTRQGNQPQHF
CDR3 DNA: TGTGCCAGCAGCACAAGACAGGGCAATCAGCCCCAGCATTTT

J gene: TRBJ2-7
D gene: .
clone size: .
V gene: TRBV30
CDR3 protein: CAWSVLAGSEQYF
CDR3 DNA: TGTGCCTGGAGTGTACTGGCAGGGAGCGAGCAGTACTTC

J gene: TRBJ2-3
D gene: .
clone size: .
V gene: TRBV5-5
CDR3 protein: CASSLGTPGYTDTQYF
CDR3 DNA: TGTGCCAGCAGCTTGGGGACACCCGGGTACACAGATACGCAGTATTTT

J gene: TRBJ2-7
D gene: .
clone size: .
V gene: TRBV6-6
CDR3 protein: CASSYSGSIGDEQYF
CDR3 DNA: TGTGCCAGCAGTTACTCTGGGTCTATTGGCGACGAGCAGTACTTC

J gene: TRBJ2-7
D gene: TRBD1
clone size: .
V gene: TRBV28
CDR3 protein: CASRVLGQGSYEQYF
CDR3 DNA: TGTGCCAGCAGAGTACTGGGACAGGGCTCCTACGAGCAGTACTTC

J gene: TRBJ2-1
D gene: .
clone size: .
V gene: TRBV19
CDR3 protein: CASSLSGSSYNEQFF
CDR3 DNA: TGTGCCAGTAGTTTGTCGGGAAGCTCCTACAATGAGCAGTTCTTC

J gene: TRBJ2-2
D gene: .
clone size: .
V gene: TRBV5-5
CDR3 protein: CASRPWGGGGELFF
CDR3 DNA: TGTGCCAGCAGGCCCTGGGGTGGCGGCGGGGAGCTGTTTTTT

J gene: TRBJ2-1
D gene: .
clone size: .
V gene: TRBV28
CDR3 protein: CASGGTAYNEQFF
CDR3 DNA: TGTGCCAGCGGGGGGACGGCGTACAATGAGCAGTTCTTC

J gene: TRBJ2-7
D gene: .
clone size: few
V gene: TRBV10-3
CDR3 protein: CAISESPIKLGYEQYF
CDR3 DNA: TGTGCCATCAGTGAGTCCCCCATTAAGCTAGGCTACGAGCAGTACTTC

J gene: TRBJ1-3
D gene: .
clone size: once
V gene: TRBV23-1
CDR3 protein: CASSRNGGLDSGNTIYF
CDR3 DNA: TGCGCCAGCAGCCGAAATGGGGGCCTGGACTCTGGAAACACCATATATTTT

J gene: TRBJ1-3
D gene: .
clone size: .
V gene: TRBV4-3
CDR3 protein: CASSQEIAGSNTIYF
CDR3 DNA: TGCGCCAGCAGCCAAGAAATCGCTGGTTCAAACACCATATATTTT

J gene: TRBJ2-7
D gene: .
clone size: few
V gene: TRBV1
CDR3 protein: CTPTTCLAPANF
CDR3 DNA: TGCACCCCCACCACCTGTCTAGCCCCCGCGAACTTC

J gene: TRBJ2-5
D gene: TRBD1
clone size: .
V gene: TRBV5-1
CDR3 protein: CASRSGTEETQYF
CDR3 DNA: TGCGCCAGCAGATCCGGGACAGAAGAGACCCAGTACTTC

J gene: TRBJ2-3
D gene: .
clone size: .
V gene: TRBV5-8
CDR3 protein: CASSPDRASTDTQYF
CDR3 DNA: TGTGCCAGCAGCCCCGACAGAGCTAGCACAGATACGCAGTATTTT

J gene: TRBJ1-1
D gene: .
clone size: .
V gene: TRBV27
CDR3 protein: CASSLGGPNTEAFF
CDR3 DNA: TGTGCCAGCAGTTTAGGCGGCCCGAACACTGAAGCTTTCTTT

J gene: TRBJ1-6
D gene: TRBD1
clone size: .
V gene: TRBV27
CDR3 protein: CASSFLDRLDSPLHF
CDR3 DNA: TGTGCCAGCAGTTTTTTGGACAGGTTAGATTCACCCCTCCACTTT

J gene: TRBJ2-1
D gene: TRBD2
clone size: .
V gene: TRBV5-1
CDR3 protein: CASSKETLAGGAAIEQFF
CDR3 DNA: TGCGCCAGCAGCAAAGAGACACTAGCGGGGGGGGCCGCTATTGAGCAGTTCTTC

J gene: TRBJ2-7
D gene: TRBD2
clone size: .
V gene: TRBV19
CDR3 protein: CASSISLAGGPTYEQYF
CDR3 DNA: TGTGCCAGTAGTATATCGTTGGCGGGGGGGCCGACCTACGAGCAGTACTTC

J gene: TRBJ1-2
D gene: .
clone size: .
V gene: TRBV9
CDR3 protein: CASSVGRRDGYTF
CDR3 DNA: TGTGCCAGCAGCGTAGGCAGGAGGGATGGCTACACCTTC

J gene: TRBJ2-3
D gene: TRBD2
clone size: .
V gene: TRBV5-1
CDR3 protein: CASSPRLAGGPATDTQYF
CDR3 DNA: TGCGCCAGCAGCCCGAGACTAGCGGGGGGCCCCGCCACAGATACGCAGTATTTT

J gene: TRBJ2-2
D gene: .
clone size: .
V gene: TRBV5-1
CDR3 protein: CASSWDTNSAGELFF
CDR3 DNA: TGCGCCAGCAGCTGGGACACTAACAGCGCCGGGGAGCTGTTTTTT

J gene: TRBJ1-3
D gene: .
clone size: .
V gene: TRBV19
CDR3 protein: CASSTIGSGNTIYF
CDR3 DNA: TGTGCCAGTAGTACCATTGGCTCTGGAAACACCATATATTTT

J gene: TRBJ2-7
D gene: TRBD2
clone size: .
V gene: TRBV28
CDR3 protein: CASSFSGGQYEQYF
CDR3 DNA: TGTGCCAGCAGTTTCAGCGGGGGACAATACGAGCAGTACTTC

J gene: TRBJ1-2
D gene: .
clone size: .
V gene: TRBV6-5
CDR3 protein: CASSYRHGVWGYTF
CDR3 DNA: TGTGCCAGCAGTTACCGTCATGGTGTCTGGGGCTACACCTTC

J gene: TRBJ1-5
D gene: .
clone size: .
V gene: TRBV27
CDR3 protein: CASSLVSNQPQHF
CDR3 DNA: TGTGCCAGCAGTTTAGTTTCTAATCAGCCCCAGCATTTT

J gene: TRBJ2-3
D gene: .
clone size: .
V gene: TRBV19
CDR3 protein: CASSIAGSSTDTQYF
CDR3 DNA: TGTGCCAGTAGTATAGCAGGCTCCAGCACAGATACGCAGTATTTT

J gene: TRBJ1-2
D gene: .
clone size: .
V gene: TRBV2
CDR3 protein: CASSETGAAYGYTF
CDR3 DNA: TGTGCCAGCAGTGAAACAGGAGCCGCATATGGCTACACCTTC

J gene: TRBJ2-7
D gene: TRBD2
clone size: .
V gene: TRBV4-1
CDR3 protein: CASSQAGTSGIYEQYF
CDR3 DNA: TGCGCCAGCAGCCAGGCCGGGACTAGCGGGATCTACGAGCAGTACTTC

J gene: TRBJ1-4
D gene: TRBD1
clone size: .
V gene: TRBV6-5
CDR3 protein: CASRDGDRAPEKLFF
CDR3 DNA: TGTGCCAGCAGAGACGGCGACAGGGCCCCTGAAAAACTGTTTTTT

J gene: TRBJ2-2
D gene: .
clone size: .
V gene: TRBV19
CDR3 protein: CASSIARGELFF
CDR3 DNA: TGTGCCAGTAGTATAGCCCGTGGGGAGCTGTTTTTT

J gene: TRBJ1-2
D gene: TRBD1
clone size: .
V gene: TRBV28
CDR3 protein: CASSTDRGYGYTF
CDR3 DNA: TGTGCCAGCAGTACAGACAGGGGCTATGGCTACACCTTC

J gene: TRBJ1-2
D gene: .
clone size: .
V gene: TRBV7-9
CDR3 protein: CASSYDGVYGYTF
CDR3 DNA: TGTGCCAGCAGCTACGACGGGGTCTATGGCTACACCTTC

J gene: TRBJ2-7
D gene: .
clone size: once
V gene: TRBV5-4
CDR3 protein: CASSWGGTYEQYF
CDR3 DNA: TGTGCCAGCAGCTGGGGCGGAACCTACGAGCAGTACTTC

J gene: TRBJ2-7
D gene: .
clone size: once
V gene: TRBV6-5
CDR3 protein: CASSYSPLGHEQYF
CDR3 DNA: TGTGCCAGCAGTTACTCGCCTCTGGGACACGAGCAGTACTTC

J gene: TRBJ1-2
D gene: TRBD1
clone size: .
V gene: TRBV18
CDR3 protein: CASSPSEQGGIYGYTF
CDR3 DNA: TGTGCCAGCTCACCGTCGGAACAGGGGGGAATCTATGGCTACACCTTC

J gene: TRBJ2-2
D gene: .
clone size: .
V gene: TRBV5-1
CDR3 protein: CASSLTLQNTGELFF
CDR3 DNA: TGCGCCAGCAGCTTGACGTTGCAGAACACCGGGGAGCTGTTTTTT

J gene: TRBJ2-7
D gene: .
clone size: .
V gene: TRBV11-3
CDR3 protein: CASSLDCRDLKYEQYF
CDR3 DNA: TGTGCCAGCAGCTTAGATTGTAGGGATCTGAAGTACGAGCAGTACTTC

J gene: TRBJ1-1
D gene: .
clone size: .
V gene: TRBV28
CDR3 protein: CASSLSRDAFF
CDR3 DNA: TGTGCCAGCAGTTTATCCAGGGACGCTTTCTTT

J gene: TRBJ1-5
D gene: .
clone size: .
V gene: TRBV5-1
CDR3 protein: CASSLGPGQQPQHF
CDR3 DNA: TGCGCCAGCAGCTTGGGGCCGGGGCAGCAGCCCCAGCATTTT